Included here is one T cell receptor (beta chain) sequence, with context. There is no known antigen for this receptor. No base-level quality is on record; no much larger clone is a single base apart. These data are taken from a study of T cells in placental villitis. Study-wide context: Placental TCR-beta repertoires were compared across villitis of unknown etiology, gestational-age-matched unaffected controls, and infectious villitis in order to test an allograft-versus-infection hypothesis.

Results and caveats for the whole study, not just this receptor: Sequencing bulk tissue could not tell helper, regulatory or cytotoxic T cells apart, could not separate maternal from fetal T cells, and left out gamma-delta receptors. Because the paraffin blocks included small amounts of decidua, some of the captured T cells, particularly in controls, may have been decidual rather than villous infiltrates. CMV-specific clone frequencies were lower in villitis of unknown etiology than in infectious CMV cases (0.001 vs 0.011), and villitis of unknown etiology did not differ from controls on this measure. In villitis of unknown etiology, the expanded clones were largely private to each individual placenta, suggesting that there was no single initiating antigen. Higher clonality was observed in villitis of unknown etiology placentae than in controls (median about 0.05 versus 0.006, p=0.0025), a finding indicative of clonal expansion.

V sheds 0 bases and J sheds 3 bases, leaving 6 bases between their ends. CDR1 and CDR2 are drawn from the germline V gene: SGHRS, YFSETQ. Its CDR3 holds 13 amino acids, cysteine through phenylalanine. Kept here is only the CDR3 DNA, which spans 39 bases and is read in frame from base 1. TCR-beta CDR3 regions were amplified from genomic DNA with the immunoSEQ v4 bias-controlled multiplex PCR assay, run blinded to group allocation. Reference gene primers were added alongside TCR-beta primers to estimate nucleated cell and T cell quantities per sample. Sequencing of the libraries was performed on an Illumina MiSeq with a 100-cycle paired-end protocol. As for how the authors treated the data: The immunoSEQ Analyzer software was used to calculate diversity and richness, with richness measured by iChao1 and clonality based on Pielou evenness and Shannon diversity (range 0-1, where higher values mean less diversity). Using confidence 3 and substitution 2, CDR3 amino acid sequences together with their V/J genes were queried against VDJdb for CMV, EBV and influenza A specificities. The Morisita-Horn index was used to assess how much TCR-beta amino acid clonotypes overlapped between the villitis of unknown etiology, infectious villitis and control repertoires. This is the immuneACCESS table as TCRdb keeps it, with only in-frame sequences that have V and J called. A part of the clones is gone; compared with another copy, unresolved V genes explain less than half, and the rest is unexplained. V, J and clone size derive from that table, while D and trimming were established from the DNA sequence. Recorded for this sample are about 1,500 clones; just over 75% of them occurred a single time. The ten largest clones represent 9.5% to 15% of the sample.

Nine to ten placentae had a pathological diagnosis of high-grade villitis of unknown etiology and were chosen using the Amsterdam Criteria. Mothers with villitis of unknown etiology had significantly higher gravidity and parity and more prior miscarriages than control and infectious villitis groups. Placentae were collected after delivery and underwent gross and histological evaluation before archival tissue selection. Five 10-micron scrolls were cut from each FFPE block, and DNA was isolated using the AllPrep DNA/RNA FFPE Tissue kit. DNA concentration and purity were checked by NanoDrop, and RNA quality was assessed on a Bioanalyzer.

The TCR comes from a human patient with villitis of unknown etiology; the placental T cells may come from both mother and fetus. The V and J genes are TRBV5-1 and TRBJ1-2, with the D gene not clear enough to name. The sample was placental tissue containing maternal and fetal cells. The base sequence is TGCGCCAGCAGCTTGGCCTCAGACTATGGCTACACCTTC. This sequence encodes CASSLASDYGYTF.